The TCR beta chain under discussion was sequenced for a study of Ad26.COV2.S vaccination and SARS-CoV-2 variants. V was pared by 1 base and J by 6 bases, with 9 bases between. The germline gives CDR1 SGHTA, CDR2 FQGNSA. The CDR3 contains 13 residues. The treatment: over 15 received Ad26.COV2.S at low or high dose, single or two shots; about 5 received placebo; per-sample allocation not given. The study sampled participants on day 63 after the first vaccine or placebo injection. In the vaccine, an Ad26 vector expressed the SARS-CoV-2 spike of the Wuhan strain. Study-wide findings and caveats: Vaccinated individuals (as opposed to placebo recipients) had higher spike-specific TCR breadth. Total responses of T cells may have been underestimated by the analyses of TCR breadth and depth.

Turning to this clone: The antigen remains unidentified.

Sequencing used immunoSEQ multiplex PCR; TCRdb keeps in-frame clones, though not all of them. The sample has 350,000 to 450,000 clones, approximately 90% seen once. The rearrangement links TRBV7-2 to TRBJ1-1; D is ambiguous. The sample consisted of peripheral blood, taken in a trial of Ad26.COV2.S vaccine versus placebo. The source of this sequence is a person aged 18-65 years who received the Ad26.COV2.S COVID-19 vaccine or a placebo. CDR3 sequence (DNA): TGTGCCAGCAGCTTAGGTGGTCACGCTGAAGCTTTCTTT. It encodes CASSLGGHAEAFF.